This TCR beta chain was sequenced in a study of CD8+ T cells in alopecia areata. CDR3 length: 15 residues. V dropped 5 bases and J dropped 7 bases, with 20 bases sitting between them. From germline, CDR1 is MNHEY and CDR2 SMNVEV (reference sequence). Reverse transcribed after extraction, RNA yielded cDNA as the sequencing template. Clones were read by immunoSEQ multiplex PCR, and TCRdb kept only the in-frame ones, dropping some. The sample yields more than 110,000 clones, around four fifths seen once. Treatment described: oral pan-JAK inhibitor, 5-10 mg twice daily. Remarks on this clone: Its antigen remains unidentified.

Study-wide findings and caveats: Numerous expanded lesional clones remained in scalp and blood during tofacitinib.

Sequences were derived from CD8+ T cells sorted from blood, sampled at week 4, from a patient treated with tofacitinib. The chain has TRBV27 and TRBJ2-5, with D perhaps TRBD1 or TRBD2 (5 bases each). This clonotype was sampled from a human donor with alopecia areata. The CDR3 nucleotides are TGTGCCAGCAGTCCAACGGGGCTAGGGGACGGGACCCAGTACTTC. Protein sequence: CASSPTGLGDGTQYF.